This T cell receptor beta chain appears in the sequencing data of a study of CD8 T cells in ankylosing spondylitis. Worth noting for this clonotype: Antigen specificity is unknown.

The V and J ends lost 5 bases and 5 bases respectively, with 15 bases between them. The CDR3 spans 14 residues. Germline V gene data show CDR1 as MNHEY and CDR2 as SVGAGI. Researchers built TCR beta libraries using quantitative 5'-RACE with molecular barcodes. MiXCR, applied by TCRdb to the 5' RACE reads, yields one record per CDR3 protein. The table records approximately 25,000 distinct CDR3 sequences, roughly a sixth of them present only once. Study results and limitations: Earlier reports found some motif variants in synovial fluid and blood in reactive arthritis. Researchers reportedly found disease-linked clones significantly enriched in matched ankylosing spondylitis synovial fluid. A TCR beta motif made of several highly homologous variants seemed typical of ankylosing spondylitis blood.

This TCR was sampled from a male donor with ankylosing spondylitis or in good health (not recorded which). The material sequenced was blood. The rearrangement links TRBV6-5 to TRBJ2-5; D possibly matches TRBD1 or TRBD2 (5 bases each). The CDR3 protein is CASSPAVGAETQYF. DNA of the CDR3: TGTGCCAGCAGTCCCGCGGTCGGGGCGGAGACCCAGTACTTC.